The 15 T cell receptor beta chains listed next were all sequenced from one sample in a study of T cell clusters in autoimmune cytopenias. Each sample's input was approximately 0.25 ug genomic DNA, approximately 37,500 genome equivalents. One tube held mixed TRB-A and TRB-B primer pools for touch-down PCR. From the multiplex PCR reads, TCRdb lists one entry per CDR3 protein and no DNA. The sample totals 6,000 to 9,500 distinct CDR3 sequences. The same data also went into a second study, on T cell repertoires in aging, cancer and after chemotherapy.

Input material: peripheral blood. All receptors come from a human donor with an autoimmune cytopenia or autoimmune hepatitis (not recorded which).

V and J are TRBV20-1 and TRBJ2-3; TCRdb designates TRBD2, a call that cannot be tested without DNA. Germline values: CDR1 DFQATT, CDR2 SNEGSKA (reference sequence). This CDR3 comprises 14 residues. The CDR3 reads CSAISGRGADTQYF.

By frequency, this clonotype registers medium-sized. This chain links TRBV20-1 with TRBJ1-6; TCRdb returns TRBD1, unconfirmable since there is no DNA. The CDR3 loop spans 15 amino acids. Germline V gives CDR1 DFQATT, CDR2 SNEGSKA (reference sequence). CDR3 sequence: CSAWAGETHNSPLHF.

The chain joins TRBV5-1 to TRBJ1-1; the TCRdb D gene call, TRBD1, has no DNA to confirm it. CDR1 is SGHRS and CDR2 is YFSETQ in the germline V gene. The CDR3 loop spans 17 amino acids. Here the CDR3 reads CASSLAPGGTVLGEAFF.

The chain uses TRBV5-1 and TRBJ2-7; there is no DNA to check the TCRdb D call of TRBD1. The CDR3 loop spans 16 amino acids. Germline CDR1 is SGHRS and CDR2 is YFSETQ. CDR3 residues: CASSLVGGGVPYEQYF. The variable domain in full, with the rest retrieved from reference TRBV5-1 and TRBJ2-7, is KAGVTQTPRYLIKTRGQQVTLSCSPISGHRSVSWYQQTPGQGLQFLFEYFSETQRNKGNFPGRFSGRQFSNSRSEMNVSTLELGDSALYLCASSLVGGGVPYEQYFGPGTRLTVT.

The gene calls are TRBV7-9 and TRBJ2-1. From germline, CDR1 is SEHNR and CDR2 FQNEAQ (reference sequence). The CDR3 is made up of 12 amino acids. CDR3 loop: CASSLGADEQFF.

This clonotype is called medium-sized (0.01 to 0.1%) based on its frequency. The rearrangement links TRBV12-3 or TRBV12-4 to TRBJ2-7; TCRdb lists TRBD2, though no DNA is available to test this call. The CDR3 is 16 amino acids. The CDR3 sequence is CASSTTLAGDIYEQYF.

This sequence joins TRBV19 and TRBJ2-5; the TCRdb D gene call, TRBD2, has no DNA to confirm it. CDR1 is LNHDA, CDR2 SQIVND, per germline (reference sequence). This CDR3 region has 15 residues. The CDR3 region is CASSIIAGGDETQYF.

This clonotype registers medium-sized by frequency. The V call is TRBV29-1, the J call TRBJ1-1. Germline loops: CDR1 SQVTM, CDR2 ANQGSEA. This CDR3 spans 14 amino acids. This CDR3 is CSVAQAIGNTEAFF. The variable domain in full, with the rest retrieved from reference TRBV29-1 and TRBJ1-1, is SAVISQKPSRDICQRGTSLTIQCQVDSQVTMMFWYRQQPGQSLTLIATANQGSEATYESGFVIDKFPISRPNLTFSTLTVSNMSPEDSSIYLCSVAQAIGNTEAFFGQGTRLTVV.

The V gene is TRBV5-4, the J gene TRBJ2-5; TCRdb returns TRBD2, unconfirmable since there is no DNA. The CDR3 is 15 residues long. Germline CDR1 is SGHNT and CDR2 is YYREEE (reference sequence). This CDR3 is CASSLTRSGPETQYF. The full variable domain, its missing parts supplied by reference TRBV5-4 and TRBJ2-5, is ETGVTQSPTHLIKTRGQQVTLRCSSQSGHNTVSWYQQALGQGPQFIFQYYREEENGRGNFPPRFSGLQFPNYSSELNVNALELDDSALYLCASSLTRSGPETQYFGPGTRLLVL.

The chain uses TRBV7-3 and TRBJ2-2; TCRdb gives TRBD1 as the D gene, but with no DNA this cannot be confirmed. Germline values: CDR1 SGHTA, CDR2 FQGTGA. This CDR3 comprises 13 residues. CDR3 sequence reads: CASGQTNTGELFF.

The chain uses TRBV14 and TRBJ1-1; TCRdb's D gene call, TRBD1, goes unchecked for lack of DNA. Germline CDR1 is SGHDN and CDR2 is FVKESK. The CDR3 sequence is 18 residues long. The CDR3 protein is CASSHAGQGASRRTEAFF. Full variable domain (rest looked up from reference TRBV14 and TRBJ1-1): EAGVTQFPSHSVIEKGQTVTLRCDPISGHDNLYWYRRVMGKEIKFLLHFVKESKQDESGMPNNRFLAERTGGTYSTLKVQPAELEDSGVYFCASSHAGQGASRRTEAFFGQGTRLTVV.

The chain couples TRBV20-1 to TRBJ1-1. The CDR3 is 14 residues long. Germline V lookup: CDR1 DFQATT, CDR2 SNEGSKA (reference sequence). CDR3 in amino acids: CSALVPGAETEAFF.

The rearrangement joins TRBV5-1 to TRBJ1-2; TCRdb reports TRBD1, a call that lacks DNA to check it against. The CDR3 length is 12 residues. CDR1 SGHRS and CDR2 YFSETQ come from the germline V gene. This CDR3 reads CASSFDRSGYTF.

J is TRBJ2-5 and V is TRBV19; TCRdb names TRBD1, which stays unverified in the absence of DNA. This CDR3 comprises 16 residues. Germline CDR1 reads LNHDA; CDR2 reads SQIVND (reference sequence). The CDR3 loop is CASSISGQGAHETQYF.

The rearrangement uses TRBV4-2 and TRBJ1-2; TCRdb returns TRBD1, unconfirmable since there is no DNA. The CDR3 has 16 residues. Germline-derived CDR1 and CDR2 are LGHNA and YNFKEQ. CDR3 protein: CASSQEVSGGNYGYTF.